The 30 T cell receptor beta chains below come from one sample, sequenced in a study of T cells in Graves' hyperthyroidism and ophthalmopathy. Amplification of TCR beta CDR3 regions was performed using RNA transcripts as template. A first-round RT-PCR of the TCR CDR3 used the HTBI primer set. MiXCR, run by TCRdb on the multiplex PCR reads, gives a single entry per CDR3 protein. Of hundreds of thousands of distinct CDR3 sequences listed, approximately 20% were seen once; the top ten hold about 60%. Input material: blood. These receptors were collected from a man under 40 with Graves' ophthalmopathy.

The chain is built from TRBV19 and TRBJ2-7; TRBD1 agrees at 7 bases. CDR1 is LNHDA, CDR2 SQIVND, per germline (reference sequence). V lost 1 base to trimming and J lost 4 bases; unmatched junction nucleotides: 4. The CDR3 loop spans 14 amino acids. The CDR3 sequence is CASSIGDSRYEQYF. CDR3 bases: TGTGCCAGTAGTATAGGGGACAGCCGTTACGAGCAGTACTTC.

This clonotype was seen a single time. It is likely a read error, because the conserved phenylalanine at the end of the CDR3 is missing. This rearrangement joins TRBV20-1 to TRBJ1-1; no firm D call. CDR3 length equals 12 residues. The germline gives CDR1 DFQATT, CDR2 SNEGSKA (reference sequence). Trimming took off 2 bases at V and 4 bases at J, with 8 bases between the two ends. The CDR3 protein is CSARKGGTEAFS. Written as DNA, the CDR3 is TGCAGTGCTAGAAAGGGCGGCACTGAAGCTTTCTCT.

This clonotype was found a few times. The rearrangement links TRBV4-1 to TRBJ1-1, with TRBD1 as a possible D gene (5 bases). V was pared by 3 bases and J by 7 bases, with 9 bases between. This CDR3 spans 12 amino acids. Germline assignment: CDR1 MGHRA and CDR2 YSYEKL. CDR3 in amino acids: CASSQGRSEAFF. The DNA for the CDR3 is TGCGCCAGCAGCCAGGGGCGCAGTGAAGCTTTCTTT.

This clonotype was found many times. The chain links TRBV20-1 to TRBJ2-1, with 13 bases fitting TRBD2. Unmatched junction bases numbered 13, after V lost 0 bases and J lost 2 bases. The germline V gene has CDR1 DFQATT and CDR2 SNEGSKA (reference sequence). This CDR3 has 20 amino acids. CDR3 sequence reads: CSARDSRGTSGKRAYNEQFF. CDR3 nucleotides: TGCAGTGCTAGAGATTCGAGGGGGACTAGCGGGAAGAGGGCCTACAATGAGCAGTTCTTC.

The V and J genes are TRBV29-1 and TRBJ2-1; 9 bases are shared with TRBD1. Trimming removed 8 bases from V and 4 bases from J; junction bases left unmatched: 3. The CDR3 sequence is 12 residues long. The germline V gene has CDR1 SQVTM and CDR2 ANQGSEA. CDR3 nucleotides: TGCAGCACAGGGACAGGGTACAATGAGCAGTTCTTC. Its translation is CSTGTGYNEQFF.

This clonotype was recorded at least ten times. This chain connects TRBV18 to TRBJ1-2; a weak D match, TRBD1 (5 bases). The CDR3 totals 13 residues. CDR1 and CDR2 (germline): KGHSH, LQKENI. V gave up 10 bases and J gave up 6 bases, with 18 bases separating them. CDR3 sequence (DNA): TGTGCCACCCTACCCGAGTCAGGGAATGGCTACACCTTC. Translated, it gives CATLPESGNGYTF.

This clonotype was counted between two and nine times. This chain uses TRBV12-3 or TRBV12-4 with TRBJ2-3; tentative D call: TRBD2 (6 bases). The CDR3 contains 14 residues. V lost 6 bases to trimming and J lost 2 bases, with 12 bases between them. The CDR3 region is CASSRLDLTDTQYF. In DNA form, the CDR3 reads TGTGCCAGCAGCCGACTAGACCTCACAGATACGCAGTATTTT.

The chain has TRBV15 and TRBJ1-2, with D maybe TRBD1 (5 bases). The CDR3 sequence is 13 residues long. From germline, CDR1 is LNHNV and CDR2 YYDKDF (reference sequence). Trimming took 3 bases from V and 4 from J, leaving 9 bases between them. The CDR3 bases are TGTGCCACCAGCAGGGGGCGCGGCTATGGCTACACCTTC. Its translation is CATSRGRGYGYTF.

Ten or more counts support this clonotype. V and J are TRBV11-2 and TRBJ2-7; the match to TRBD2 covers 9 bases. This CDR3 comprises 17 residues. J lost 2 bases, V lost 2 bases, and 10 bases had no gene match. Germline CDR1 SGHAT, CDR2 FQNNGV. The CDR3 DNA sequence: TGTGCCAGCAGCTTACGCACTACTAGCGGGTCCCCCTACGAGCAGTACTTC. Translated: CASSLRTTSGSPYEQYF.

The CDR3 loop is CASSLVAGISNSPLHF. The CDR3 region has the DNA TGTGCCAGCAGCTTAGTGGCAGGGATATCGAATTCACCCCTCCACTTT. This chain links TRBV7-2 with TRBJ1-6; D possibly corresponds to TRBD1 (5 bases). CDR1 and CDR2 from the germline V gene are SGHTA and FQGNSA. The CDR3 length is 16 residues. The V and J ends lost 1 base and 7 bases respectively, with 14 bases between them.

In its sample, this clonotype was seen many times. The rearrangement joins TRBV30 to TRBJ1-1, with a tentative D call TRBD1 (5 bases). The germline CDR1 and CDR2 sequences are GTSNPN and SVGIG (reference sequence). V gave up 0 bases and J gave up 6 bases, with 14 bases separating them. The CDR3 consists of 14 residues. The CDR3 nucleotides read TGTGCCTGGAGTGTATCGCAGGGCCTACCTGAAGCTTTCTTT. It translates to CAWSVSQGLPEAFF.

In its sample, this clonotype was seen a few times. The CDR3 coding sequence is TGTGCCAGCTCACCACCTGGCATTCGCGAAAAACTGTTTTTT. It is translated as CASSPPGIREKLFF. J is TRBJ1-4 and V is TRBV18; D gene ambiguous. Germline lookup yields CDR1 KGHSH and CDR2 LQKENI. V was cut by 0 bases and J by 8 bases, with 10 bases left in between. The CDR3 consists of 14 residues.

The sample holds many counts of this clonotype. The chain uses TRBV30 and TRBJ1-1; TRBD1 might be the D (6 bases). This CDR3 spans 13 amino acids. Germline V gives CDR1 GTSNPN, CDR2 SVGIG (reference sequence). V lost 8 bases to trimming and J lost 1 base, with 14 bases between them. The CDR3 region is CAHGGQPNTEAFF. The CDR3 nucleotides are TGTGCCCACGGGGGGCAGCCGAACACTGAAGCTTTCTTT. The variable domain in full, with the rest retrieved from reference TRBV30 and TRBJ1-1, is SQTIHQWPATLVQPVGSPLSLECTVEGTSNPNLYWYRQAAGRGLQLLFYSVGIGQISSEVPQNLSASRPQDRQFILSSKKLLLSDSGFYLCAHGGQPNTEAFFGQGTRLTVV.

This sequence joins TRBV10-1 and TRBJ2-7; possibly TRBD1 for D (6 bases). The CDR3 is 12 amino acids. V dropped 6 bases and J dropped 6 bases, with 12 bases sitting between them. The germline V gene encodes CDR1 WNHNN and CDR2 SYGVQD (reference sequence). CDR3 in DNA: TGCGCCAGCAGGTTGGGGGCATCCGAGCAGTACTTC. Encoded protein: CASRLGASEQYF.

This clonotype was seen at least ten times. CDR3 residues: CASSPSSGRIDEQYF. Written as DNA, the CDR3 is TGTGCCAGCAGCCCTTCCAGCGGGAGGATCGACGAGCAGTACTTC. The chain uses TRBV7-9 and TRBJ2-7, with 9 bases identical to TRBD2. Germline lookup yields CDR1 SEHNR and CDR2 FQNEAQ (reference sequence). The trim removed 5 bases at V and 5 bases at J, leaving 10 bases unmatched. The CDR3 is 15 amino acids.

A few counts support this clonotype. J is TRBJ1-4 and V is TRBV27; TRBD1 matches at 8 bases. The CDR3 covers 14 residues. J gave up 7 bases and V 6 bases, and 7 bases lay outside the gene matches. Looked up from germline, CDR1 is MNHEY and CDR2 is SMNVEV (reference sequence). This CDR3 is CASRPQGAREKLFF. The CDR3 region has the DNA TGTGCCAGCAGACCCCAGGGGGCGCGTGAAAAACTGTTTTTT.

Concerning this clonotype: A much larger clone is a single base away; this may be a read error. V usage is TRBV2 and J usage is TRBJ1-5; D unclear. The CDR3 totals 15 residues. V was trimmed by 7 bases and J by 0 bases, leaving 13 bases between them. The germline CDR1 and CDR2 sequences are SNHLY and FYNNEI. The CDR3, as DNA: TGTGCCAGCAATGGAGAGTGGAATAGCAATCAGCCCCAGCATTTT. This sequence encodes CASNGEWNSNQPQHF.

This clonotype was seen more than once but under ten times. The chain combines TRBV2 with TRBJ2-3; no clear D gene. Trimming removed 4 bases at V and 4 bases at J, with 9 bases between. Looked up from germline, CDR1 is SNHLY and CDR2 is FYNNEI. The CDR3 is made up of 13 amino acids. The CDR3 DNA sequence: TGTGCCAGCAGTGGCAGTGCGCCAGATACGCAGTATTTT. It codes for CASSGSAPDTQYF.

Remarks on this clonotype: A read error may be the cause here, since a much bigger clone is one base away. The rearrangement joins TRBV2 to TRBJ2-1; no clear D gene. Germline V gene data show CDR1 as SNHLY and CDR2 as FYNNEI. There are 12 residues in the CDR3. The CDR3 sequence is CSSSLPFGEQFF. The DNA of the CDR3 is TGTTCCAGCAGCCTCCCTTTCGGTGAGCAGTTCTTC.

This clonotype was seen a handful of times. DNA of the CDR3: TGTGCCAGCAGTTTAGGGGGGACAATTTTCAACCAGCCCCAGCATTTT. Translation: CASSLGGTIFNQPQHF. The chain employs TRBV28 and TRBJ1-5; D may be TRBD1 (6 bases). CDR1 is MDHEN, CDR2 SYDVKM, per germline. The CDR3 length is 16 residues. The V and J ends lost 2 bases and 7 bases respectively, with 18 bases between them. Full variable domain (outside the CDR3, taken from reference TRBV28 and TRBJ1-5): DVKVTQSSRYLVKRTGEKVFLECVQDMDHENMFWYRQDPGLGLRLIYFSYDVKMKEKGDIPEGYSVSREKKERFSLILESASTNQTSMYLCASSLGGTIFNQPQHFGDGTRLSIL.

The table lists this clonotype with a few counts. The chain is built from TRBV30 and TRBJ2-1, with 9 bases identical to TRBD1. Trimming removed 5 bases from V and 6 bases from J; junction bases left unmatched: 8. CDR3 length: 14 residues. Germline CDR1 is GTSNPN and CDR2 is SVGIG (reference sequence). The CDR3, as DNA: TGTGCCTGGGGGACCGGGACAGGGATCAATGAGCAGTTCTTC. Translation: CAWGTGTGINEQFF.

In this sample, this clonotype turned up many times. The CDR3 loop reads CSASGDSYEQYF. The CDR3, as DNA: TGCAGTGCCTCGGGAGACTCCTACGAGCAGTACTTC. The rearrangement uses TRBV20-1 and TRBJ2-7; possibly TRBD2 for D (6 bases). From germline, CDR1 is DFQATT and CDR2 SNEGSKA (reference sequence). Between the trimmed V and J ends, which lost 6 bases and 0 bases, there was a span of 9 bases. The CDR3 consists of 12 residues.

This chain connects TRBV20-1 to TRBJ2-5; 9 bases match TRBD2. The CDR3 spans 16 residues. Germline-derived CDR1 and CDR2 are DFQATT and SNEGSKA (reference sequence). Trimming at V came to 5 bases and at J to 2 bases, leaving 12 bases not matched to a gene. The CDR3 DNA reads as TGCAGTGCTCCTACCTATAATCTAGCGGGACAAGAGACCCAGTACTTC. Translated: CSAPTYNLAGQETQYF.

V is TRBV4-1 and J is TRBJ2-3, with 9 positions matching TRBD1. Germline CDR1 is MGHRA and CDR2 is YSYEKL. The CDR3 spans 15 residues. J was trimmed by 5 bases and V by 3 bases; bases with no gene match: 6. DNA for the CDR3: TGCGCCAGCAGCCAGGGACAGGGCCCGAGAGATACGCAGTATTTT. Translating it yields CASSQGQGPRDTQYF.

This clonotype was seen more than once but under ten times. This CDR3 reads CASSRSGSDTGELFF. The CDR3 nucleotides are TGTGCCAGCAGCCGTTCCGGGTCAGACACCGGGGAGCTGTTTTTT. The chain couples TRBV3-1 to TRBJ2-2; unclear D gene. Trimming took off 4 bases at V and 3 bases at J, with 12 bases between the two ends. The CDR3 has 15 amino acids. CDR1 is LGHDT, CDR2 YNNKEL, per germline (reference sequence).

The rearrangement joins TRBV5-4 to TRBJ1-1, with 8 bases identical to TRBD1. The V segment lost 6 bases and the J segment 1 base; nucleotides outside the gene matches: 14. The CDR3 is 17 amino acids. CDR1 is SGHNT and CDR2 is YYREEE in the germline V gene (reference sequence). CDR3 in DNA: TGTGCCAGCACTGGGGCAGGGGGCTTAAAGGGGAACACTGAAGCTTTCTTT. Translating it yields CASTGAGGLKGNTEAFF.

This clonotype came up a few times. The J gene is TRBJ2-3, the V gene TRBV11-3; D not certain. The CDR3 is 14 amino acids. The germline CDR1 and CDR2 sequences are SGHNT and YENEEA. Trimming left V 7 bases short and J 7 bases short, with 18 bases between. CDR3 nucleotides: TGTGCCAGCACTCTGAGAGGAACTATTTATACGCAGTATTTT. This codes for CASTLRGTIYTQYF.

There are a few counts of this clonotype. The V and J genes are TRBV9 and TRBJ2-1; TRBD2 agrees at 11 bases. Germline CDR1 and CDR2: SGDLS and YYNGEE. This CDR3 region has 17 residues. Trimming took 3 bases from V and 4 from J; bases not matched to a gene: 9. The CDR3 reads CASSAQGGTSGYNEQFF. The CDR3 coding sequence is TGTGCCAGCAGCGCCCAGGGGGGGACTAGCGGTTACAATGAGCAGTTCTTC.

The gene calls are TRBV11-2 and TRBJ2-2, with D maybe TRBD2 (5 bases). The length of the CDR3 is 17 residues. With 5 bases removed from V and 0 bases from J, the gap between germline ends came to 16 bases. Germline V gives CDR1 SGHAT, CDR2 FQNNGV. The CDR3 sequence: CASSPPGERPNTGELFF. The CDR3 DNA reads TGTGCCAGCAGCCCCCCCGGGGAGCGACCGAACACCGGGGAGCTGTTTTTT.

This clonotype was recorded at least ten times. The V call is TRBV2, the J call TRBJ2-1, with 8 bases identical to TRBD2. The J segment lost 8 bases and the V segment lost 3 bases, leaving 6 bases of the junction unmatched. The CDR3 consists of 14 residues. In germline, CDR1 is SNHLY, CDR2 FYNNEI. This CDR3 is CASSDREGPDEQFF. CDR3 sequence (DNA): TGTGCCAGCAGTGACCGGGAGGGTCCTGATGAGCAGTTCTTC.